This TCR beta chain derives from a study of cytomegalovirus exposure and HLA in healthy donors (dated by TCRdb to the late 2010s). A note on the overall study: An earlier analysis of approximately 600 of the donors reported 250 to 300 Gb of sequence data and roughly 100 million unique TCR beta sequences from about 180 million T cells. The study used immunosequencing to profile the T cell repertoires of 666 subjects and linked those repertoires to cytomegalovirus serostatus. To decide whether each TCR beta V gene segment behaved as functional or pseudogenic, an earlier analysis of over 500 of the donors relied on high-throughput TCR beta sequencing. To predict cytomegalovirus infection status, the study combined high-throughput TCR immunosequencing, statistical association of individual TCRs with disease status, and machine learning. Alongside the repertoire data, information on donor age, sex, ethnicity and CMV serostatus was compiled. All discovery cohort repertoires had been generated on a single sequencing platform. An early release that covered some 640 HLA-typed donors contained about 300 gigabases of sequencing data and some 87 million unique TCR sequences. In the later analysis, no new phenotypic data were used to find candidate immune exposures; instead, reliance was placed on TCR beta sequences and their occurrence across donors. Because of strong linkage in the cohort, five DR-DQ haplotypes were treated as single units for association and clustering. On average, roughly 200,000 unique TCR beta nucleotide sequences were sequenced per donor among 398 genotyped donors of the cohort, with roughly a sixth of those sequences being non-productive. A later analysis re-analyzed previously published TCR beta repertoires from 650 to 800 donors and added high-resolution HLA genotyping to study TCR occurrence patterns. In addition to the first cohort of 650 to 800 subjects, a separate validation cohort of around 110 different subjects was used. Of the 300 to 400 genotyped donors, 65% to 90% fell in the genetic ancestry cluster associated with self-reported Caucasian donors. HLA typing covered class I and class II loci at four-digit resolution. The aim of the study was to test whether cataloging public T cell receptors could identify signatures of past pathogen exposure. Typing coverage varied by locus: roughly 620-640 donors for A, B, C, DRB1 and DQB1; more than 500 for DQA1; more than 600 for DPA1; roughly 450 for DPB1. Genome-wide SNP genotypes for about 60% of the roughly 700 donors were used in a later genetic analysis, which treated that subset as a discovery cohort. What the work shows at the level of the full study, not this receptor alone: For the cohort, immune exposure information was limited to CMV serostatus. Only TCR beta chains were sequenced in this cohort, and the absence of alpha or paired-chain data limited detectable features. According to a later analysis, TCR association rates differed among HLA loci, with DRB1 alleles showing the most associated TCRs and HLA-C alleles showing the fewest. The classifier was reported to diagnose cytomegalovirus status with high specificity and sensitivity in both the original cohort and the validation cohort. A later genetic analysis reported fewer N-insertions in productive TCRs among donors in an Asian-associated ancestry cluster than the roughly 700-donor mean. According to a later analysis, parvovirus B19, influenza, CMV and Epstein-Barr virus appeared linked to several top co-occurrence clusters. In a later analysis, more than 15,000 TCR beta sequences were associated with specific HLA alleles at a false discovery rate of 0.05. A later genetic analysis associated a missense DCLRE1C variant with V-gene and J-gene trimming of TCR beta chains, and an independent cohort replicated the association. Broadly in line with IMGT annotations, most TCR beta V segments showed up in productive rearrangements about 90% or about 30% of the time in an earlier analysis of a few hundred of the donors. In a later analysis, HLA-associated TCR beta chains were found to be more clonally expanded and to have lower generation probabilities than equally common non-associated chains. Three of the identified cytomegalovirus-associated TCR beta chains were confirmed in vitro to be specific for cytomegalovirus antigens. According to a later analysis, most CMV-associated TCR beta chains appeared to be HLA-restricted, and the HLA associations seemed to be driven largely by CMV exposure. A cluster of highly shared sequence variants was judged likely to be a technical artifact of the sequencing pipeline. When HLA alleles, especially DR and DQ, strongly co-occurred, TCR associations were difficult to assign to individual alleles. A total of 164 TCR beta chains were listed by the study as associated with cytomegalovirus. About 17 rarely observed V segments, including chromosome 9 orphons, were excluded from the earlier analysis of several hundred of the donors because counts were too low. Roughly uniform sequencing depth across donors was assumed in presence/absence analyses, although this assumption may not hold. Most TCR sequences were seen in very few donors, while some public TCRs were found in many individuals. Because some donors lacked HLA typing at each locus, the association tests relied only on the typed subset. Linkage disequilibrium might explain the correlated functional status among segregating V segments, but an unknown experimental factor could not be excluded. The authors suggested that the approach could potentially be generalized to other disease states and immunological phenotypes. A further reported finding was that TCR beta sequences accurately predicted the HLA-A and HLA-B alleles for most subjects in the first cohort.

In total, approximately 610 healthy bone marrow donors made up the cohort. All cohort members were sampled while nominally healthy, although unrecorded immune exposures were likely present. The donor was CMV seronegative and belonged to the group of around 400 seronegative cohort members. A peripheral blood sample was collected from each donor, and TCR beta sequencing was performed on peripheral blood mononuclear cells. Genomic DNA extraction from the blood cell samples was performed with the Qiagen DNeasy Blood Extraction Kit. Turning to this clone: This receptor's antigen is unknown. Base qualities are not at hand, and no much larger clone is one base apart.

Library creation used the immunoSEQ multiplex PCR assay. A mixture of 60 forward primers for TCR Vbeta segments and 13 reverse primers for TCR Jbeta segments was used in the multiplex PCR. Amplification of the CDR3 region of rearranged TCR beta genes was performed with a multiplex PCR assay on genomic DNA. The amplified TCR beta libraries were sequenced on the Illumina HiSeq System as 87-base-pair reads. As for the authors' bioinformatics: In a later analysis, 80 million or so unique TCR beta chains were counted across the 500 to 850 repertoires, and roughly 11 million of these chains were shared by at least two donors. Raw reads were error-corrected and collapsed into unique sequences with a nearest-neighbor algorithm that merged closely related sequences to remove PCR and sequencing errors. Alignment of CDR3 sequences to IMGT reference sequences was used to assign V, D and J gene segments. For a sequence to be retained, a match of at least six nucleotides was required to both a V gene segment and a J gene segment. A rearrangement was called productive if the CDR3 had no stop codons and remained in frame with V and J, and every other rearrangement was called non-productive. Following IMGT convention, CDR3 was defined as the stretch from the second conserved V-encoded cysteine up to the conserved J-encoded phenylalanine. In an earlier analysis of more than 550 of the donors, sequences lacking an unambiguous match to a single V gene segment were excluded. In an earlier analysis of approximately 560 of the donors, a V segment was called functional when productive rearrangements were above 56.7%, and segregating when the standard deviation between donors exceeded 5%. A statistical classification framework was developed to diagnose cytomegalovirus status using the catalog of TCR beta chain sequences. V and J gene assignment, in a later analysis, came from comparing TCR nucleotide sequences with IMGT/GENE-DB human TR gene sequences. A later analysis assigned CDR3 sequences and most-parsimonious VDJ recombination scenarios with the TCRdist pipeline. A later analysis defined each TCR beta chain by its CDR3 amino acid sequence plus V-gene family, and excluded reads lacking a unique V-gene family. As a way to deal with suspected cross-contamination and a sequencing artifact, a later analysis dropped 450 to 600 nucleotide sequences that were highly shared and had low generation probability. In a later analysis, a clonal expansion index for each public chain was calculated from normalized within-repertoire ranks of inferred template counts. Generation probabilities in a later analysis came from a VDJ recombination model fitted to out-of-frame rearrangements, and those results were checked against IGoR. In a later analysis, hypergeometric tests were used to score TCR-TCR, TCR-HLA and TCR-CMV co-occurrence, with a repertoire-size bias correction applied to TCR pairs. In a later analysis, false discovery rates were estimated by permuting HLA or CMV assignments 20 times. In a later analysis, co-occurring TCRs were grouped using DBSCAN, with TCRdist sequence similarity added in when clustering inside HLA-allele-positive subsets. Co-occurrence clustering excluded repertoires with fewer than 30,000 or more than 120,000 public chains, plus five with anomalous nucleotide sharing. TCRdb limited this immuneACCESS table to in-frame rearrangements with V and J called. A share of clones is missing; checked studies link under half to unresolved V genes, and the rest is unexplained. V, J and clone size derive from that table, while D and trimming were established from the DNA sequence. The sample contains around 220,000 clones, roughly 80% of them found a single time. The top ten clones comprise approximately 0.22% of the sample.

This receptor was taken from a girl aged 2-10 years in good health and CMV-seronegative. The sample was PBMCs.

The DNA is as follows: TGTGCCAGCAGTGAAATAGGAGGAGGGGTGAATGAAAAACTGTTTTTT. Translation gives CASSEIGGGVNEKLFF. The chain couples TRBV2 to TRBJ1-4; the D region possibly corresponds to TRBD1 (5 bases align). V lost 2 bases and J lost 5 bases; the stretch between them is 15 bases long. Including the terminal cysteine and phenylalanine, the CDR3 comprises 16 residues. The sequence is cut down to CDR3 DNA, 48 bases in frame from base 1. CDR1 SNHLY and CDR2 FYNNEI are derived from the germline V gene. Outside the CDR3, residues come from the reference TRBV2 and TRBJ1-4 proteins, so the full variable domain is: EPEVTQTPSHQVTQMGQEVILRCVPISNHLYFYWYRQILGQKVEFLVSFYNNEISEKSEIFDDQFSVERPDGSNFTLKIRSTKLEDSAMYFCASSEIGGGVNEKLFFGSGTQLSVL.